Listed below are T cell receptor beta chains from one sample, sequenced in a study of T cells in Graves' hyperthyroidism and ophthalmopathy. TCRdb redid the calling of the multiplex PCR reads with MiXCR, one entry per CDR3 protein. The profile shows a few hundred thousand distinct CDR3 sequences, under 15% of them singletons. Sequenced sample: blood. Source of these receptors: a woman aged 18-29 years with Graves' hyperthyroidism. CDR3s include the opening cysteine and the closing phenylalanine or tryptophan. A D gene is named only where the DNA matches it firmly. Clone sizes are given selectively: once, few, many, or a class where the clone is expanded.

CASSLRASGGTDTQYF | TGTGCCAGCAGCTTACGGGCTAGCGGGGGGACAGATACGCAGTATTTT | TRBJ2-3 | TRBV5-6 | few | TRBD2
CASSVEVGTDEQYF | TGTGCCAGCAGCGTAGAGGTAGGGACGGACGAGCAGTACTTC | TRBJ2-7 | TRBV9 | many | NA
CASSHYRSPEAYGYTF | TGTGCCAGCAGTCACTACCGGTCCCCGGAAGCCTATGGCTACACCTTC | TRBJ1-2 | TRBV7-3 | many | NA
CASTGGEWGGELFF | TGTGCCAGCACCGGGGGAGAGTGGGGCGGGGAGCTGTTTTTT | TRBJ2-2 | TRBV2 | many | NA
CASSFPLAGVTNTQYF | TGCGCCAGCAGCTTCCCACTAGCGGGAGTCACAAATACGCAGTATTTT | TRBJ2-3 | TRBV5-1 | many | TRBD2
CSARGFQTDTQYF | TGCAGTGCTAGAGGCTTTCAGACAGATACGCAGTATTTT | TRBJ2-3 | TRBV20-1 | many | NA
CASSLDNGSGANVLTF | TGTGCCAGCAGCTTGGACAACGGCTCTGGGGCCAACGTCCTGACTTTC | TRBJ2-6 | TRBV11-2 | many | NA
CASSPDRVDQPQHF | TGTGCCAGCAGTCCGGACAGGGTTGATCAGCCCCAGCATTTT | TRBJ1-5 | TRBV7-9 | many | TRBD1
CASSPSQGGRIQYF | TGTGCCAGCAGCCCTAGCCAGGGGGGGCGGATTCAGTACTTC | TRBJ2-4 | TRBV3-1 | many | NA
CSVVSRGITEAFF | TGCAGCGTAGTAAGTCGGGGGATCACTGAAGCTTTCTTT | TRBJ1-1 | TRBV29-1 | many | NA
CASRQAANTGELFF | TGTGCCAGCAGACAAGCTGCGAACACCGGGGAGCTGTTTTTT | TRBJ2-2 | TRBV3-1 | many | NA
CASSSLGDAYEQYF | TGCGCCAGCAGCTCTCTGGGGGACGCCTACGAGCAGTACTTC | TRBJ2-7 | TRBV5-1 | many | NA
CASSPGNYEPTDTQYF | TGTGCCAGCAGCCCCGGAAATTATGAGCCGACAGATACGCAGTATTTT | TRBJ2-3 | TRBV3-1 | many | NA
CAITRGGGAEAFF | TGTGCCATCACTAGGGGGGGTGGCGCTGAAGCTTTCTTT | TRBJ1-1 | TRBV10-3 | many | NA
CASRGDQETQYF | TGTGCCAGCAGGGGGGACCAAGAGACCCAGTACTTC | TRBJ2-5 | TRBV2 | many | NA
CASNLESSYNSPLHF | TGTGCCAGCAACCTCGAGAGCTCCTATAATTCACCCCTCCACTTT | TRBJ1-6 | TRBV6-6 | many | NA
CASSLSGDRAGNTEAFF | TGTGCCAGCAGTTTATCCGGGGACAGGGCTGGGAACACTGAAGCTTTCTTT | TRBJ1-1 | TRBV28 | many | TRBD1
CASPRTAGGQPQHF | TGTGCCAGCCCGCGTACGGCAGGAGGTCAGCCCCAGCATTTT | TRBJ1-5 | TRBV7-9 | many | NA
CASSYRTDYEQYF | TGTGCCAGCAGCTACCGGACCGATTACGAGCAGTACTTC | TRBJ2-7 | TRBV7-9 | few | NA
CASGPTGTDSYEQYF | TGTGCCAGCGGACCCACGGGGACAGACTCCTACGAGCAGTACTTC | TRBJ2-7 | TRBV7-9 | NA | TRBD1
CASKVAGGREQYF | TGTGCCAGCAAAGTAGCGGGAGGTCGGGAGCAGTACTTC | TRBJ2-7 | TRBV6-1 | few | TRBD2
CASRPGTGADEQYF | TGTGCCAGCAGACCCGGGACCGGGGCGGACGAGCAGTACTTC | TRBJ2-7 | TRBV28 | many | NA
CASSLGTSVNEQFF | TGTGCCAGCAGTTTAGGGACTAGTGTCAATGAGCAGTTCTTC | TRBJ2-1 | TRBV12-3/TRBV12-4 | many | TRBD2
CAWSRQAPEKLFF | TGTGCCTGGAGCAGACAGGCCCCTGAAAAACTGTTTTTT | TRBJ1-4 | TRBV30 | many | NA
CASSLESGDEQFF | TGCGCCAGCAGCTTGGAGTCCGGCGATGAGCAGTTCTTC | TRBJ2-1 | TRBV5-1 | many | NA
CASTPQGNNQPQHF | TGTGCCAGCACCCCACAGGGAAACAATCAGCCCCAGCATTTT | TRBJ1-5 | TRBV28 | many | NA
CASSYGPGQNTEAFF | TGTGCCAGCAGTTACGGCCCGGGACAGAACACTGAAGCTTTCTTT | TRBJ1-1 | TRBV6-2/TRBV6-3 | NA | NA
CAIKPGSGSYNEQFF | TGTGCCATCAAACCTGGGAGCGGTTCCTACAATGAGCAGTTCTTC | TRBJ2-1 | TRBV10-3 | NA | NA
CASSLRSGGGDYEQYF | TGTGCCAGCAGCTTAAGATCAGGAGGGGGAGACTACGAGCAGTACTTC | TRBJ2-7 | TRBV7-2 | NA | NA
CASRSGTSGGTYTGELFF | TGTGCCAGCAGATCCGGGACTAGCGGGGGGACTTACACCGGGGAGCTGTTTTTT | TRBJ2-2 | TRBV12-3/TRBV12-4 | many | TRBD2
CSATKSGTGGSYSNQPQHF | TGCAGTGCGACTAAATCCGGGACAGGGGGCTCTTATAGCAATCAGCCCCAGCATTTT | TRBJ1-5 | TRBV20-1 | NA | TRBD1
CASSVGGGGHFLGGDEQYF | TGTGCCAGCAGCGTAGGCGGGGGAGGACACTTCCTTGGTGGCGACGAGCAGTACTTC | TRBJ2-7 | TRBV9 | few | TRBD2
CAISAPPDGWGRHEQYF | TGTGCCATCAGTGCCCCCCCCGATGGCTGGGGGAGGCACGAGCAGTACTTC | TRBJ2-7 | TRBV10-3 | few | NA
CASSSGLAGGQSQFF | TGTGCCAGCAGCTCTGGACTAGCGGGGGGCCAATCCCAGTTCTTC | TRBJ2-1 | TRBV14 | many | TRBD2
CASSLSILSEQYF | TGTGCCAGCAGTTTATCGATTTTGTCCGAGCAGTACTTC | TRBJ2-7 | TRBV27 | many | NA
CASSLGWFGDMNTEAFF | TGCGCCAGCAGCTTGGGCTGGTTTGGGGACATGAACACTGAAGCTTTCTTT | TRBJ1-1 | TRBV5-1 | many | NA
CASSTPPRRQYKSSNQPQHF | TGTGCCAGCAGCACGCCCCCTAGGAGACAGTATAAGAGTAGCAATCAGCCCCAGCATTTT | TRBJ1-5 | TRBV7-2 | few | NA
CASSPGTGGDTGELFF | TGTGCCAGCAGCCCCGGGACGGGAGGGGACACCGGGGAGCTGTTTTTT | TRBJ2-2 | TRBV13 | many | TRBD2
CASSQEDSPLHF | TGTGCCAGCAGCCAAGAGGACTCACCCCTCCACTTT | TRBJ1-6 | TRBV4-2 | NA | NA
CASSPGTPEAAFF | TGTGCCAGCAGCCCCGGGACCCCAGAGGCAGCTTTCTTT | TRBJ1-1 | TRBV3-1 | many | NA
CASSERGGRVPGTQYF | TGTGCCAGCAGTGAGCGGGGGGGCCGGGTTCCAGGGACCCAGTACTTC | TRBJ2-5 | TRBV6-1 | NA | TRBD2
CAWSPTGTGSWETQYF | TGTGCCTGGAGTCCGACCGGGACAGGGTCGTGGGAGACCCAGTACTTC | TRBJ2-5 | TRBV30 | many | TRBD1
CASSIARVRTGELFF | TGTGCCAGTAGTATTGCCCGGGTGAGGACCGGGGAGCTGTTTTTT | TRBJ2-2 | TRBV19 | NA | NA
CSARDQRQGYSPLHF | TGCAGTGCTAGAGATCAGCGACAGGGCTATTCACCCCTCCACTTT | TRBJ1-6 | TRBV20-1 | many | TRBD1
CASSSLDRIHGYTF | TGTGCCAGCAGCTCCCTGGACAGGATCCATGGCTACACCTTC | TRBJ1-2 | TRBV11-2 | many | TRBD1